The next 9 T cell receptor beta chains were all read from a single sample in a study of OX40 agonist ivuxolimab in advanced cancers. Libraries were prepared by immunoSEQ multiplex PCR; TCRdb keeps only in-frame clonotypes and omits some of them. Of approximately 60,000 clones in the sample, 80% to 95% are singletons; the top ten hold about 0.58%. The sample in question was CD4+ or CD8+ T cells sorted from blood, obtained in a trial of the OX40 agonist ivuxolimab. Receptors originate from an adult with an advanced solid tumor such as melanoma, head and neck, liver or kidney cancer.

This chain uses TRBV27 with TRBJ1-4; 11 positions agree with TRBD1. Germline CDR1 MNHEY, CDR2 SMNVEV (reference sequence). This CDR3 is built from 16 residues. J lost 7 bases, V lost 2 bases, and 6 bases had no gene match. DNA for the CDR3: TGTGCCAGCAGTTTAATCAGGACAGGGGGCCCTGAAAAACTGTTTTTT. Protein product: CASSLIRTGGPEKLFF.

The CDR3 nucleotides are TGTGCCAGCAGCCTCAGGACTAGCTATTCCACCGGGGAGCTGTTTTTT. This sequence encodes CASSLRTSYSTGELFF. The chain recombines TRBV7-8 with TRBJ2-2, with TRBD2 matching 8 bases. The CDR3 loop spans 16 amino acids. The V gene's germline CDR1 is SGHVS and CDR2 FQNEAQ. J gave up 4 bases and V 5 bases, and 9 bases lay outside the gene matches.

The V gene is TRBV9, the J gene TRBJ2-7; TRBD2 aligns across 9 bases. The V gene's germline CDR1 is SGDLS and CDR2 YYNGEE. Trimming removed 0 bases from V and 3 bases from J; junction bases left unmatched: 4. The CDR3 has 15 residues. The CDR3 nucleotides are TGTGCCAGCAGCGTAGGTAGCGGGAGTTTCTACGAGCAGTACTTC. Translation: CASSVGSGSFYEQYF.

The chain combines TRBV7-8 with TRBJ2-3, with unresolved D. Per germline, CDR1 SGHVS and CDR2 FQNEAQ. Between the trimmed V and J ends, which lost 2 bases and 4 bases, there was a span of 7 bases. The length of the CDR3 is 13 residues. CDR3 in DNA: TGTGCCAGCAGCTTATATCTCTCAGATACGCAGTATTTT. This translates into CASSLYLSDTQYF. The variable domain in full, completed from reference TRBV7-8 and TRBJ2-3, reads GAGVSQSPRYKVAKRGQDVALRCDPISGHVSLFWYQQALGQGPEFLTYFQNEAQLDKSGLPSDRFFAERPEGSVSTLKIQRTQQEDSAVYLCASSLYLSDTQYFGPGTRLTVL.

This chain connects TRBV2 to TRBJ2-5, with 12 bases lining up with TRBD1. With V trimmed by 3 bases and J by 5 bases, 4 bases remained unmatched. The germline V gene encodes CDR1 SNHLY and CDR2 FYNNEI. The CDR3 runs 15 residues. DNA for the CDR3: TGTGCCAGCAGTGAGGGGACAGGGGGCCGGGAGACCCAGTACTTC. Its translation: CASSEGTGGRETQYF.

The chain employs TRBV11-3 and TRBJ1-3; D is unresolved. Trimming removed 1 base at V and 3 bases at J, with 10 bases between. Germline lookup yields CDR1 SGHNT and CDR2 YENEEA. The CDR3 is made up of 15 amino acids. This CDR3 reads CASSLGSLVGNTIYF. DNA for the CDR3: TGTGCCAGCAGCTTAGGATCCCTGGTTGGAAACACCATATATTTT. The variable domain in full, completed from reference TRBV11-3 and TRBJ1-3, reads EAGVVQSPRYKIIEKKQPVAFWCNPISGHNTLYWYLQNLGQGPELLIRYENEEAVDDSQLPKDRFSAERLKGVDSTLKIQPAELGDSAVYLCASSLGSLVGNTIYFGEGSWLTVV.

The rearrangement joins TRBV9 to TRBJ2-7; D not certain. The CDR3 sequence is 14 residues long. Trimming shortened V by 3 bases and J by 1 base, and 11 bases separated the two germline ends. Looked up from germline, CDR1 is SGDLS and CDR2 is YYNGEE. The CDR3 nucleotides read TGTGCCAGCAGCGGCGAACCCCAGTCCTACGAGCAGTACTTC. This codes for CASSGEPQSYEQYF.

The sample holds one count of this clone. CDR3 DNA sequence: TGTGCCAGCAGGACCGGGACTAGCTACAATGAGCAGTTCTTC. This codes for CASRTGTSYNEQFF. This sequence joins TRBV11-3 and TRBJ2-1; 8 nucleotides agree with TRBD2. Trimming took 6 bases from V and 3 from J; bases not matched to a gene: 4. Germline CDR1 is SGHNT and CDR2 is YENEEA. This CDR3 has 14 amino acids.

The V gene is TRBV18, the J gene TRBJ2-7; D is possibly TRBD2 (6 bases). CDR3 length equals 14 residues. The V end was cut by 5 bases, the J end by 5 bases, with 16 bases between. Looked up from germline, CDR1 is KGHSH and CDR2 is LQKENI. In DNA, the CDR3 is TGTGCCAGCTCAATGGTGGTCTGGGGGGACGAGCAGTACTTC. Residues: CASSMVVWGDEQYF.